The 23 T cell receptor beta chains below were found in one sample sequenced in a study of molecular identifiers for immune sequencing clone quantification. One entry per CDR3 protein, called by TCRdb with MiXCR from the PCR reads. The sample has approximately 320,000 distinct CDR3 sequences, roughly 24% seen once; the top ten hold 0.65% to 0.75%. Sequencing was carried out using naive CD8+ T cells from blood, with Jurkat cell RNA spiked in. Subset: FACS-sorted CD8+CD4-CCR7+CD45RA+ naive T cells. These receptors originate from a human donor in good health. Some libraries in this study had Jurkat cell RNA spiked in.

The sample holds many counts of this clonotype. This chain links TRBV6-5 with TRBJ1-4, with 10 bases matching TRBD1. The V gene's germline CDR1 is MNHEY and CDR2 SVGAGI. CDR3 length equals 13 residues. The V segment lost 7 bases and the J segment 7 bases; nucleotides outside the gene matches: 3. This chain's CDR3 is CASTRDRGEKLFF. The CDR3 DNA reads TGTGCCAGCACCCGGGACAGGGGTGAAAAACTGTTTTTT.

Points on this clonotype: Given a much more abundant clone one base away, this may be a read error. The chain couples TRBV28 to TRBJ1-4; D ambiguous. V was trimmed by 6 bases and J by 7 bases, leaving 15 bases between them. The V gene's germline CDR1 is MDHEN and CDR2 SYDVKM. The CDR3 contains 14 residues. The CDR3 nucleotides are TGTGCCAGCAGCAATCCTCCCCGGCGTGAAAAACTGTTTTTT. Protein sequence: CASSNPPRREKLFF.

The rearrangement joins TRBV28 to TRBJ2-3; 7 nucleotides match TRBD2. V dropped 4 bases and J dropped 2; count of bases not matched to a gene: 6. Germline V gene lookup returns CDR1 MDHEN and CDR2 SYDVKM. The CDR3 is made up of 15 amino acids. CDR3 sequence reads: CASSSSGDYTDTQYF. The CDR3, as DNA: TGTGCCAGCAGTTCAAGCGGGGACTACACAGATACGCAGTATTTT.

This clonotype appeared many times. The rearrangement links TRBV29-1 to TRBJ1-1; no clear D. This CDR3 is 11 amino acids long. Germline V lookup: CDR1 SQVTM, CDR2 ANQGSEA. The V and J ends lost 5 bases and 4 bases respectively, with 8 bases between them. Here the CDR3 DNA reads TGCAGCGTTATAGGCGGCACTGAAGCTTTCTTT. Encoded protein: CSVIGGTEAFF.

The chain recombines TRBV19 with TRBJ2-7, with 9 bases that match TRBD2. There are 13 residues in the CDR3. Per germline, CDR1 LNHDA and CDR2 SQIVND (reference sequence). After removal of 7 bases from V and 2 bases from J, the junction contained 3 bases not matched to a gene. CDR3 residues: CASTSSGTYEQYF. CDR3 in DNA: TGTGCCAGTACCTCTAGCGGGACCTACGAGCAGTACTTC.

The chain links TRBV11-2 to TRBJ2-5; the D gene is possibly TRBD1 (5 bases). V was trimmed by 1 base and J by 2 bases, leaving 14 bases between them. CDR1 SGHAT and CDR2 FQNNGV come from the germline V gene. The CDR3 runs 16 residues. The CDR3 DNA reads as TGTGCCAGCAGCTTAGGGGCAGGGCCATATCAAGAGACCCAGTACTTC. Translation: CASSLGAGPYQETQYF.

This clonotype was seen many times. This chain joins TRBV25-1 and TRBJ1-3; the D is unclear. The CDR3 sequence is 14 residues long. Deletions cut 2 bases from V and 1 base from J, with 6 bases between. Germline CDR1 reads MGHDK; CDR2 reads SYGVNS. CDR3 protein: CASSERWSGNTIYF. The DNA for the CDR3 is TGTGCCAGCAGTGAACGGTGGTCTGGAAACACCATATATTTT. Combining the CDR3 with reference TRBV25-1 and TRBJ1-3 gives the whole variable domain EADIYQTPRYLVIGTGKKITLECSQTMGHDKMYWYQQDPGMELHLIHYSYGVNSTEKGDLSSESTVSRIRTEHFPLTLESARPSHTSQYLCASSERWSGNTIYFGEGSWLTVV.

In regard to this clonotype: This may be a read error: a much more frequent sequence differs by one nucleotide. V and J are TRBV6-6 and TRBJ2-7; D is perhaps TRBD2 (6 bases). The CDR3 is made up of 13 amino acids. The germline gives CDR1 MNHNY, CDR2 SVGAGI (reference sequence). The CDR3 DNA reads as TGTGCCACCGGGGTCGGGGGTGCCTACGGGCAGTACTTC. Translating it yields CATGVGGAYGQYF.

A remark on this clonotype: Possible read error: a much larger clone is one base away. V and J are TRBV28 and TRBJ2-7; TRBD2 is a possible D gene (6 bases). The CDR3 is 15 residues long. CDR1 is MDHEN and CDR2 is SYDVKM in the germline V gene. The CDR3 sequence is CASSLSPSEGYEHYF. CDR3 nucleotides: TGTGCCAGCAGTTTATCTCCTAGCGAGGGTTACGAGCATTACTTC.

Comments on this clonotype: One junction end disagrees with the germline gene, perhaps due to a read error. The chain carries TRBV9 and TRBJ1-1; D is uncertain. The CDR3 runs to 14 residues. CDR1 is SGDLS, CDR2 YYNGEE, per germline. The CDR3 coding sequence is TGTGCCAGCAGCGTAGATCTCGGTTCACAAGAAGCATTCTTT. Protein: CASSVDLGSQEAFF.

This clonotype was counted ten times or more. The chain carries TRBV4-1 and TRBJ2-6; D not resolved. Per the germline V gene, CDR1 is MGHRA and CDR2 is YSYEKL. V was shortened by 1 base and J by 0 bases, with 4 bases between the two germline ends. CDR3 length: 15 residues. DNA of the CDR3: TGCGCCAGCAGCCAAGTTGTCTCTGGGGCCAACGTCCTGACTTTC. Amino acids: CASSQVVSGANVLTF.

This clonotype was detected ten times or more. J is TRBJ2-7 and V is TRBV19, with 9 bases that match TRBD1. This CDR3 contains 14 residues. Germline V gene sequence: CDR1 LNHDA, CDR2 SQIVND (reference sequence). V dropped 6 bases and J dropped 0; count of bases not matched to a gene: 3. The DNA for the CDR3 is TGTGCCAGTAGCTGGACAGGGGTCTCCTACGAGCAGTACTTC. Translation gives CASSWTGVSYEQYF.

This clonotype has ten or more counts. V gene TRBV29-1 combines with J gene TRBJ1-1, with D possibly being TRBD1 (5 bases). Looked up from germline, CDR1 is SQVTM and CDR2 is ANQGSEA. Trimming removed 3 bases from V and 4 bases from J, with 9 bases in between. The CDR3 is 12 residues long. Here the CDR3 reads CSVEVGATEAFF. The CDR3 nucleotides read TGCAGCGTTGAGGTAGGGGCCACTGAAGCTTTCTTT.

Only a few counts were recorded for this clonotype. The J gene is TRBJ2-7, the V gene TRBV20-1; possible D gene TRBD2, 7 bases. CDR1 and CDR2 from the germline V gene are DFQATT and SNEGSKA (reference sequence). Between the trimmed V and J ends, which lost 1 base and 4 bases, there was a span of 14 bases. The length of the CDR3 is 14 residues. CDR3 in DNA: TGCAGTGCTAGAGGTGCGGGGGCGGTGTACGAGCAGTACTTC. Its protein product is CSARGAGAVYEQYF.

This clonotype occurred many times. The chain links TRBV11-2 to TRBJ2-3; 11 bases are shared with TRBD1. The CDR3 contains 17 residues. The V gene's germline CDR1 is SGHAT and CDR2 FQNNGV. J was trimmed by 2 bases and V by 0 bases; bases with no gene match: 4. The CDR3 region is CASSLERTGGLTDTQYF. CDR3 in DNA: TGTGCCAGCAGCTTAGAACGGACAGGGGGCCTCACAGATACGCAGTATTTT.

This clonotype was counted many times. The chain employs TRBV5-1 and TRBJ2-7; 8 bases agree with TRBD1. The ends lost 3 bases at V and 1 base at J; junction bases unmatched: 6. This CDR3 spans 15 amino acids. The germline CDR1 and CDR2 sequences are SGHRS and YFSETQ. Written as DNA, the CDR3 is TGCGCCAGCAGCTCAGACAGGGGAACTTCCTACGAGCAGTACTTC. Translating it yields CASSSDRGTSYEQYF.

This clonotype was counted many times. The CDR3 here is CASSVGDSYEQYF. Written as DNA, the CDR3 is TGTGCCAGCAGCGTAGGAGACTCCTACGAGCAGTACTTC. The chain combines TRBV9 with TRBJ2-7, with unresolved D. Germline-derived CDR1 and CDR2 are SGDLS and YYNGEE. Trimming took 0 bases from V and 0 from J, leaving 4 bases between them. The CDR3 totals 13 residues.

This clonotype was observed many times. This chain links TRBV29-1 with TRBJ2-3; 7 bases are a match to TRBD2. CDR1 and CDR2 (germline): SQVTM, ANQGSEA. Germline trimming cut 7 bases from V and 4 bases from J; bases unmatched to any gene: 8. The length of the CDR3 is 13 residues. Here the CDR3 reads CSAEAGPADTQYF. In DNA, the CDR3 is TGCAGCGCCGAAGCGGGGCCTGCAGATACGCAGTATTTT.

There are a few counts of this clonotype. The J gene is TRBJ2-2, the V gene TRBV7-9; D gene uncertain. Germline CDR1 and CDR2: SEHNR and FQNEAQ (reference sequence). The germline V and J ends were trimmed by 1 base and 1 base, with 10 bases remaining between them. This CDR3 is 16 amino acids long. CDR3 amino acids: CASSLVGGKNTGELFF. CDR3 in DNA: TGTGCCAGCAGCTTAGTGGGCGGAAAGAACACCGGGGAGCTGTTTTTT.

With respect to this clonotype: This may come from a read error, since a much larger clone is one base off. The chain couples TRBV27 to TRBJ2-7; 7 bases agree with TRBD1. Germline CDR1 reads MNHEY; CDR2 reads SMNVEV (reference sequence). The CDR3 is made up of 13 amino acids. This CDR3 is CASSLSGGRERYF. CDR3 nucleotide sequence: TGTGCCAGCAGTTTATCAGGGGGCCGCGAGCGGTACTTC.

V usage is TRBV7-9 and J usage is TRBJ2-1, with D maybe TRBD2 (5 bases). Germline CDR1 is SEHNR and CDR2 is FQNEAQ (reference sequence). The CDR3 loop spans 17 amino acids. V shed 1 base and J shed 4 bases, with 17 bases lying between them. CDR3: CASSLEDWGEPYNEQFF. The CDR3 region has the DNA TGTGCCAGCAGCTTAGAAGATTGGGGAGAGCCATACAATGAGCAGTTCTTC.

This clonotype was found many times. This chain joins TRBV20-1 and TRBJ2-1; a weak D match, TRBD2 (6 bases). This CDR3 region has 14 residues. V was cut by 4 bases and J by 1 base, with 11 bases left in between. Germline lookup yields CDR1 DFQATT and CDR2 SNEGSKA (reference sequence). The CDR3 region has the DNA TGCAGTGCTATTAGCGGTTATTCCTACAATGAGCAGTTCTTC. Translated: CSAISGYSYNEQFF.

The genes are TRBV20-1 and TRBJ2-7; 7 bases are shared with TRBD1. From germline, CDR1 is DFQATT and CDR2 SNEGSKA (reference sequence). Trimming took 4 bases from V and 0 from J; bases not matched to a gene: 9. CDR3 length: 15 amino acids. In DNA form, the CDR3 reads TGCAGTGCTAACCCCCACAGGGGCAGCTCCTACGAGCAGTACTTC. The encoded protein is CSANPHRGSSYEQYF.